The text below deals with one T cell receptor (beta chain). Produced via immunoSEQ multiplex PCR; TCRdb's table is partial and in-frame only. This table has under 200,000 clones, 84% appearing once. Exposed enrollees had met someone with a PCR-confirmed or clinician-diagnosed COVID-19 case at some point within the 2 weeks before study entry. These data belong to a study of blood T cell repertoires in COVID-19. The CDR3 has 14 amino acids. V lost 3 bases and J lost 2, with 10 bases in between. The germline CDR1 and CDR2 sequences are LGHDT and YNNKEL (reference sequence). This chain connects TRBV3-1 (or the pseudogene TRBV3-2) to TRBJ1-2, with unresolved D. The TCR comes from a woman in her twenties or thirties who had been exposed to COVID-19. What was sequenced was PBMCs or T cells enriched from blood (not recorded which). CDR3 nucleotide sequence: TGTGCCAGCAGCCAGCATCCGGGGAACTATGGCTACACCTTC. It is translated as CASSQHPGNYGYTF.